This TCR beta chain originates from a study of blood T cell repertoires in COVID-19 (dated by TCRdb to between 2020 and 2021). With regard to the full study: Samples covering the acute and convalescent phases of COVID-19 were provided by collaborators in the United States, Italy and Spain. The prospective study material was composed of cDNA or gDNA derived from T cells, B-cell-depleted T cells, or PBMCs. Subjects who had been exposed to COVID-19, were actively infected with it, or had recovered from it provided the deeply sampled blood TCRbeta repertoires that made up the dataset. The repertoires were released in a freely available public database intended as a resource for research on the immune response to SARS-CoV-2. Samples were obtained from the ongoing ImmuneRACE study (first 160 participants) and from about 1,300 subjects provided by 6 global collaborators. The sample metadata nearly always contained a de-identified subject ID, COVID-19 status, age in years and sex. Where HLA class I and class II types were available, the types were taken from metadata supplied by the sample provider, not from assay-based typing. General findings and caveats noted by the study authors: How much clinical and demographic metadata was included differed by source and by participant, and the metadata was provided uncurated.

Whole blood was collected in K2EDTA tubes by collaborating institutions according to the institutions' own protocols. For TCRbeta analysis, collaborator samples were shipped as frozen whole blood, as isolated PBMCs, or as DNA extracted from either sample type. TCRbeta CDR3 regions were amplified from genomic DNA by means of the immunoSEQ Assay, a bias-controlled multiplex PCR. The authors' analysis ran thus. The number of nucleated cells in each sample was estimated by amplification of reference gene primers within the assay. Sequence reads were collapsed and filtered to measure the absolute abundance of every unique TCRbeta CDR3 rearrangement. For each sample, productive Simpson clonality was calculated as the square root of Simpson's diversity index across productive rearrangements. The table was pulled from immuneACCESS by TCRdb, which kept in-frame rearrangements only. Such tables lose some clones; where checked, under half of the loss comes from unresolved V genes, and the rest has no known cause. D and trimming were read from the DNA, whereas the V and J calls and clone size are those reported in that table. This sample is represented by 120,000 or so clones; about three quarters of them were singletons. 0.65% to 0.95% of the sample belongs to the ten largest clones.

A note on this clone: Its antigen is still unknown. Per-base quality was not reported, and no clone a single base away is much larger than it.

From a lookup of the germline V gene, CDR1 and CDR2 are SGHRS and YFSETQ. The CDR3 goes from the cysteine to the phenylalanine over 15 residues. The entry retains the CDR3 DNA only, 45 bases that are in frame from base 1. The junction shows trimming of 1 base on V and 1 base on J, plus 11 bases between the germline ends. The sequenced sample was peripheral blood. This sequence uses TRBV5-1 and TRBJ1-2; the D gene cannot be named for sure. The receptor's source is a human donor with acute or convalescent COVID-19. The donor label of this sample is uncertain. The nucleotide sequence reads TGCGCCAGCAGCTTGTCAGGAGGAAATAACTATGGCTACACCTTC. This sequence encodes CASSLSGGNNYGYTF.